The T cell receptor beta chain under discussion was sequenced for a study of blood T cell repertoires in COVID-19. Overall study: Both acute and convalescent COVID-19 samples were obtained from the United States, Italy and Spain. PBMCs, B-cell-depleted T cells, or T cells were the source of the cDNA or gDNA that made up the material.

Original handling: Nucleated cell number was recorded as an estimate derived from reference gene primer amplification. Repertoires were generated with immunoSEQ multiplex PCR, while TCRdb's copy carries only in-frame clones and drops some. V, J and clone size are those of that table, while D and trimming were read from the DNA. This table has roughly 87,000 clones, about 82% appearing once. This TCR was recovered from a human donor in a cohort sampled during active COVID-19. Sequencing input: peripheral blood.

The CDR3 is CASSPWGLSYNEQFF. The CDR3 DNA is TGTGCCAGCAGCCCATGGGGGCTTTCCTACAATGAGCAGTTCTTC. The V gene is TRBV5-4, the J gene TRBJ2-1; D possibly corresponds to TRBD1 (6 bases). This CDR3 spans 15 amino acids. In germline, CDR1 is SGHNT, CDR2 YYREEE (reference sequence). Trimming removed 4 bases at V and 1 base at J, with 12 bases between.